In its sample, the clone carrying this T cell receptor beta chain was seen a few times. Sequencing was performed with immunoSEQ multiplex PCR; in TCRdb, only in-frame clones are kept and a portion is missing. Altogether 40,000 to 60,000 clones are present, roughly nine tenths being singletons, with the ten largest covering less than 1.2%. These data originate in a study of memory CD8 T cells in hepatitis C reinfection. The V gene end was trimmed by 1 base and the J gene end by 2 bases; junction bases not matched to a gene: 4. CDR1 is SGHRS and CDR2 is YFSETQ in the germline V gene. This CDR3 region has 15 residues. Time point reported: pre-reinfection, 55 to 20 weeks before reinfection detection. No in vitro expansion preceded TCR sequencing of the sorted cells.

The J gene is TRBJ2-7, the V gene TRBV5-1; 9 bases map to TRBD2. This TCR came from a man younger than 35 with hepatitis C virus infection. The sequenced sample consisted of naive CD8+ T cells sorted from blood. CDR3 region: CASSLTREGPYEQYF. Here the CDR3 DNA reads TGCGCCAGCAGCTTGACGCGGGAGGGACCCTACGAGCAGTACTTC.